This TCR beta chain was sequenced for a study of yellow fever vaccine responses in identical twins. Findings of the study overall: Twins reportedly had a vaccine T cell response that seemed partly convergent, partly personalized.

Remarks on this clonotype: As yet, its antigen is unknown.

V was clipped by 3 bases and J by 3 bases; unmatched bases: 2. Per germline, CDR1 KGHSH and CDR2 LQKENI. CDR3 size: 14 residues. MiXCR was run by TCRdb on the RT-PCR reads, yielding one entry per CDR3 protein. The sample carries about 14,000 distinct CDR3 sequences, 70% to 85% recorded once. The TCR originated in a woman between 18 and 29 years old who received the yellow fever vaccine. This rearrangement joins TRBV18 to TRBJ1-2; 9 bases map to TRBD1. Material: T cells from blood (PBMCs), unsorted or a sorted subset (not recorded which), obtained before or after yellow fever vaccination (not recorded which). The CDR3 DNA sequence: TGTGCCAGCTCACCGAGACAGGGGGACTATGGCTACACCTTC. Its translation is CASSPRQGDYGYTF.